Listed here are 2 T cell receptor beta chains from one sample, sequenced in a study of graft-versus-host responses after intestinal transplantation. Here immunoSEQ multiplex PCR was the method, and the copy in TCRdb shows in-frame clones only, minus some. The data hold approximately 58,000 clones, with roughly 89% observed a single time. The sample was PBMCs, taken 118 days after intestinal transplantation. Every receptor here comes from a human patient who received an intestinal transplant, so some T cells may come from the graft donor.

The V and J genes are TRBV27 and TRBJ1-4; D ambiguous. With 0 bases removed from V and 11 bases from J, the gap between germline ends came to 10 bases. This CDR3 has 13 amino acids. CDR1 is MNHEY and CDR2 is SMNVEV in the germline V gene (reference sequence). In DNA, the CDR3 is TGTGCCAGCAGTTTATCCCCGAGAGGGAAACTGTTTTTT. Amino acid sequence: CASSLSPRGKLFF.

V gene TRBV21-1 combines with J gene TRBJ2-3; the D call of TRBD2 is as the table states it, not checked on the DNA. TRBV21-1 is a recognized pseudogene. CDR3 length equals 16 residues. CDR3 region: CASSKVGGLSTDTQYF. The CDR3 coding sequence is TGTGCCAGCAGCAAAGTGGGCGGGCTCAGCACAGATACGCAGTATTTT.